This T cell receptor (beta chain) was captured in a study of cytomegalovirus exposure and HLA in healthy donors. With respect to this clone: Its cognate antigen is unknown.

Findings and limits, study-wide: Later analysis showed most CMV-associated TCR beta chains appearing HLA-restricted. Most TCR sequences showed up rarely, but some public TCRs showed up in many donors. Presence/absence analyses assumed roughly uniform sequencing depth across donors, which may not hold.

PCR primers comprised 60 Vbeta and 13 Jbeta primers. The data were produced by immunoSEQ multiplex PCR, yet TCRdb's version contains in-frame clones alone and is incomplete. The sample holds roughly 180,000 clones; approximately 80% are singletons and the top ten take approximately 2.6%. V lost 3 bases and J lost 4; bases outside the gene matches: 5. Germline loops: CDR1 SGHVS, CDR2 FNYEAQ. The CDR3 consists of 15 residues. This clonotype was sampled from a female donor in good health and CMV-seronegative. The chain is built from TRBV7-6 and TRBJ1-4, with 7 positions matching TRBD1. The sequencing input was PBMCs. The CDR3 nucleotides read TGTGCCAGCAGCTTCCAGGGGGGTCTTAATGAAAAACTGTTTTTT. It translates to CASSFQGGLNEKLFF.